The 30 T cell receptor beta chains below were found in one sample sequenced in a study of shared clonotypes between healthy human individuals. Produced via immunoSEQ multiplex PCR; TCRdb's table is partial and in-frame only. The table records about 340,000 clones, over 70% of them present only once. Sequencing was carried out using memory CD4+ T cells sorted from blood. Subset defined: CD45RA-negative fraction. The receptors here all came from a man aged 25-40 years in good health.

The chain has TRBV6-4 and TRBJ2-3; 7 bases line up with TRBD1. Losses at the gene ends were 3 bases for V and 6 bases for J; bases not matched to a gene: 9. CDR3 length: 15 amino acids. CDR1 and CDR2 from the germline V gene are MRHNA and SNTAGT. CDR3 coding DNA: TGTGCCAGCAGTGAGGGGGCCCAGGGGGTGGATACGCAGTATTTT. Its translation is CASSEGAQGVDTQYF.

The genes are TRBV5-8 and TRBJ2-7; 9 positions match TRBD2. This CDR3 region has 14 residues. Looked up from germline, CDR1 is SGHTS and CDR2 is YDEGEE. V trimming: 0 bases; J trimming: 4 bases; junction bases outside the gene matches: 2. The CDR3 DNA reads TGTGCCAGCAGCTTGGGCGGACTAGCGTACGAGCAGTACTTC. Protein sequence: CASSLGGLAYEQYF. Full variable domain (remainder filled in from reference TRBV5-8 and TRBJ2-7): EAGVTQSPTHLIKTRGQQATLRCSPISGHTSVYWYQQALGLGLQFLLWYDEGEERNRGNFPPRFSGRQFPNYSSELNVNALELEDSALYLCASSLGGLAYEQYFGPGTRLTVT.

The genes are TRBV9 and TRBJ2-1, with 12 bases lining up with TRBD2. This CDR3 is built from 17 residues. The germline V gene encodes CDR1 SGDLS and CDR2 YYNGEE. The V gene end was trimmed by 4 bases and the J gene end by 6 bases; junction bases not matched to a gene: 11. The chain's CDR3 is CASSKFLAGGPGNEQFF. CDR3 nucleotide sequence: TGTGCCAGCAGCAAATTCCTAGCGGGAGGGCCGGGCAATGAGCAGTTCTTC.

Written as DNA, the CDR3 is TGTGCCAGCAATCGGGGTTCCTCTGGAAACACCATATATTTT. Its translation: CASNRGSSGNTIYF. V usage is TRBV28 and J usage is TRBJ1-3; D gene ambiguous. The germline V gene has CDR1 MDHEN and CDR2 SYDVKM. CDR3 size: 14 residues. V dropped 7 bases and J dropped 0 bases, with 10 bases sitting between them.

The J gene is TRBJ2-5, the V gene TRBV9, with D hard to call. The CDR3 is 17 residues long. The V gene lost 4 bases and the J gene lost 3 bases, with 22 bases spanning the gap. The V gene's germline CDR1 is SGDLS and CDR2 YYNGEE. The CDR3 nucleotides read TGTGCCAGCAGCAAAAAGGGTGGGCAGATTAGGGAAGAGACCCAGTACTTC. Translated, it gives CASSKKGGQIREETQYF. Combining the CDR3 with reference TRBV9 and TRBJ2-5 gives the whole variable domain DSGVTQTPKHLITATGQRVTLRCSPRSGDLSVYWYQQSLDQGLQFLIQYYNGEERAKGNILERFSAQQFPDLHSELNLSSLELGDSALYFCASSKKGGQIREETQYFGPGTRLLVL.

The chain joins TRBV5-4 to TRBJ1-2; D unresolved. Trimming stripped 0 bases from V and 0 bases from J, with 6 bases between. Germline-derived CDR1 and CDR2 are SGHNT and YYREEE (reference sequence). This CDR3 contains 14 residues. For the CDR3, the DNA is TGTGCCAGCAGCTTGGAGGACCCTAACTATGGCTACACCTTC. Translating gives CASSLEDPNYGYTF.

The chain couples TRBV29-1 to TRBJ2-2; D is possibly TRBD1 or TRBD2 (5 bases each). V shed 6 bases and J shed 2 bases, with 13 bases lying between them. CDR3 length: 14 amino acids. Germline V gene data show CDR1 as SQVTM and CDR2 as ANQGSEA. In DNA, the CDR3 is TGCAGCGTGCGACCGGGACCCAACACCGGGGAGCTGTTTTTT. This gives the protein CSVRPGPNTGELFF.

V gene TRBV4-2 combines with J gene TRBJ2-5; D gene ambiguous. Germline V gene lookup returns CDR1 LGHNA and CDR2 YNFKEQ. V lost 1 base and J 4 bases, leaving 16 bases between the germline ends. The CDR3 is 16 residues long. CDR3 region: CASSQGDLVRGETQYF. The DNA for the CDR3 is TGTGCCAGCAGCCAAGGTGATCTAGTGCGTGGAGAGACCCAGTACTTC.

The V call is TRBV7-3, the J call TRBJ2-5, with TRBD2 as a possible D gene (6 bases). The CDR3 has 17 amino acids. Trimming removed 7 bases from V and 4 bases from J, with 25 bases in between. Germline assignment: CDR1 SGHTA and CDR2 FQGTGA. CDR3: CASIPYRGPGLGETQYF. In DNA, the CDR3 is TGTGCCAGCATCCCATATCGGGGACCGGGACTGGGAGAGACCCAGTACTTC. The full variable domain, with the rest looked up from reference TRBV7-3 and TRBJ2-5, is GAGVSQTPSNKVTEKGKYVELRCDPISGHTALYWYRQSLGQGPEFLIYFQGTGAADDSGLPNDRFFAVRPEGSVSTLKIQRTERGDSAVYLCASIPYRGPGLGETQYFGPGTRLLVL.

The chain links TRBV27 to TRBJ1-4, with D hard to call. The germline V gene has CDR1 MNHEY and CDR2 SMNVEV (reference sequence). The CDR3 spans 12 residues. Trimming left V 6 bases short and J 8 bases short, with 10 bases between. CDR3 protein: CASRSRGEKLFF. CDR3 sequence (DNA): TGTGCCAGCAGGTCAAGAGGGGAAAAACTGTTTTTT.

The rearrangement links TRBV7-8 to TRBJ2-7, with a weak D call TRBD2 (5 bases). The CDR3 runs to 14 residues. Between the trimmed V and J ends, which lost 0 bases and 2 bases, there was a span of 8 bases. Germline CDR1 SGHVS, CDR2 FQNEAQ. CDR3 sequence reads: CASSLAAGTYEQYF. CDR3 coding DNA: TGTGCCAGCAGCTTAGCGGCCGGGACCTACGAGCAGTACTTC.

This clone was counted only a few times. The chain is built from TRBV29-1 and TRBJ2-2; 13 bases match TRBD2. Per the germline V gene, CDR1 is SQVTM and CDR2 is ANQGSEA. The CDR3 is made up of 16 amino acids. V trimming: 2 bases; J trimming: 7 bases; junction bases outside the gene matches: 7. CDR3 loop: CSVEYRTSGSNGELFF. DNA for the CDR3: TGCAGCGTTGAATATCGGACTAGCGGGAGTAACGGGGAGCTGTTTTTT.

This clone was observed once. The chain joins TRBV28 to TRBJ1-2; D gene unclear. Deletions cut 6 bases from V and 8 bases from J, with 16 bases between. The CDR3 runs 13 residues. Germline V CDR1 and CDR2: MDHEN, SYDVKM. DNA for the CDR3: TGTGCCAGCAGCCTTGAAGATTTTCGGGGCTACACCTTC. This codes for CASSLEDFRGYTF.

The chain recombines TRBV27 with TRBJ2-7, with a weak D call TRBD2 (6 bases). With 6 bases removed from V and 7 bases from J, the gap between germline ends came to 19 bases. CDR1 MNHEY and CDR2 SMNVEV come from the germline V gene (reference sequence). This CDR3 is 14 amino acids long. CDR3 DNA: TGTGCCAGCAGCAAAACTAGCAGACCGGGGGAGCAGTACTTC. This translates into CASSKTSRPGEQYF.

The chain employs TRBV30 and TRBJ2-6; D not resolved. V was pared by 3 bases and J by 2 bases, with 8 bases between. This CDR3 has 14 residues. Germline assignment: CDR1 GTSNPN and CDR2 SVGIG (reference sequence). The CDR3 coding sequence is TGTGCCTGGAGGTGGGGAACTGGGGCCAACGTCCTGACTTTC. Translated: CAWRWGTGANVLTF.

J is TRBJ1-5 and V is TRBV5-6, with TRBD1 matching 9 bases. This CDR3 spans 16 amino acids. The V and J ends lost 4 bases and 7 bases, in that order; junction bases with no gene match: 12. Looked up from germline, CDR1 is SGHDT and CDR2 is YYEEEE. CDR3 protein: CASSLSGQGYSQPQHF. The CDR3 nucleotides are TGTGCCAGCAGCCTGTCGGGACAGGGCTATAGCCAGCCCCAGCATTTT.

This clone was counted once. The rearrangement uses TRBV6-6 and TRBJ1-5; no firm D call. V shed 5 bases and J shed 2 bases, with 13 bases lying between them. The germline gives CDR1 MNHNY, CDR2 SVGAGI (reference sequence). This CDR3 spans 15 amino acids. CDR3 nucleotides: TGTGCCAGCAGTGGAGGCCGAGTGGGCAATCAGCCCCAGCATTTT. It encodes CASSGGRVGNQPQHF.

This chain links TRBV4-3 with TRBJ2-7; no clear D. The CDR3 sequence is 13 residues long. The V gene lost 2 bases and the J gene lost 3 bases, with 8 bases spanning the gap. Per the germline V gene, CDR1 is LGHNA and CDR2 is YSLEER. The CDR3 is CASSQNLYYEQYF. CDR3 nucleotide sequence: TGCGCCAGCAGCCAAAACCTATACTACGAGCAGTACTTC.

The chain recombines TRBV5-6 with TRBJ2-5; D is undetermined. V lost 2 bases and J lost 5, with 7 bases in between. The CDR3 consists of 12 residues. Germline loops: CDR1 SGHDT, CDR2 YYEEEE. CDR3 DNA: TGTGCCAGCAGCTTTTCCCGGGAGACCCAGTACTTC. It translates to CASSFSRETQYF.

The rearrangement joins TRBV19 to TRBJ2-2, with D tentatively TRBD1 or TRBD2 (6 bases each). Germline-derived CDR1 and CDR2 are LNHDA and SQIVND (reference sequence). The CDR3 covers 16 residues. The ends were cut back, 0 bases at V and 3 bases at J, with 11 bases in the middle. CDR3 residues: CASSIDGGLDTGELFF. In nucleotides, the CDR3 is TGTGCCAGTAGTATAGATGGGGGGCTGGACACCGGGGAGCTGTTTTTT.

The chain uses TRBV5-6 and TRBJ1-1; 10 nucleotides align to TRBD1. The germline V gene encodes CDR1 SGHDT and CDR2 YYEEEE. This CDR3 is 17 amino acids long. The V segment lost 4 bases and the J segment 8 bases; nucleotides outside the gene matches: 17. The CDR3 coding sequence is TGTGCCAGCAGCCCGATTCCGGGACAGGGGTATTCGGCGGAAGCTTTCTTT. Its protein is CASSPIPGQGYSAEAFF. The full variable domain, in which reference TRBV5-6 and TRBJ1-1 provide the parts outside the CDR3, is DAGVTQSPTHLIKTRGQQVTLRCSPKSGHDTVSWYQQALGQGPQFIFQYYEEEERQRGNFPDRFSGHQFPNYSSELNVNALLLGDSALYLCASSPIPGQGYSAEAFFGQGTRLTVV.

V usage is TRBV5-1 and J usage is TRBJ2-3; D gene ambiguous. Germline V lookup: CDR1 SGHRS, CDR2 YFSETQ. V was shortened by 0 bases and J by 0 bases, with 5 bases between the two germline ends. The CDR3 consists of 14 residues. For the CDR3, the DNA is TGCGCCAGCAGCTTGGCGCGGAGCACAGATACGCAGTATTTT. Protein: CASSLARSTDTQYF.

This chain joins TRBV6-5 and TRBJ1-2; 8 bases fit TRBD1. CDR3 length equals 13 residues. V lost 5 bases to trimming and J lost 7 bases; unmatched junction nucleotides: 6. Germline V gene lookup returns CDR1 MNHEY and CDR2 SVGAGI. For the CDR3, the DNA is TGTGCCAGCAGTACAGGGACAGGACGTGGCTACACCTTC. Its translation: CASSTGTGRGYTF.

This chain links TRBV6-6 with TRBJ1-3; unclear D gene. This CDR3 region has 13 residues. Per germline, CDR1 MNHNY and CDR2 SVGAGI (reference sequence). Trimming cost V 0 bases and J 4 bases, with 4 bases left between them. The DNA of the CDR3 is TGTGCCAGCAGTTACTCACAGGGAAACACCATATATTTT. Protein product: CASSYSQGNTIYF.

CDR3 amino acids: CASSVVGLDTQYF. CDR3 DNA: TGTGCCAGCAGTGTTGTCGGATTGGATACGCAGTATTTT. The rearrangement uses TRBV6-5 and TRBJ2-3; D unresolved. Trimming pared 5 bases from V and 6 bases from J, leaving 12 bases between. The CDR3 has 13 amino acids. Germline CDR1 reads MNHEY; CDR2 reads SVGAGI.

The CDR3 DNA reads as TGCGCCAGCAGCAGCCGGGGGGAGGGGAGCATCAACTCTGGGGCCAACGTCCTGACTTTC. As protein: CASSSRGEGSINSGANVLTF. The rearrangement uses TRBV4-1 and TRBJ2-6; 7 bases map to TRBD2. Germline values: CDR1 MGHRA, CDR2 YSYEKL. J was trimmed by 0 bases and V by 5 bases; bases with no gene match: 16. The CDR3 loop spans 20 amino acids.

J is TRBJ2-7 and V is TRBV7-2; tentatively, D is TRBD1 (6 bases). The CDR3 is 14 residues long. Trimming shortened V by 3 bases and J by 0 bases, and 9 bases separated the two germline ends. Germline V gives CDR1 SGHTA, CDR2 FQGNSA. The CDR3, as DNA: TGTGCCAGCAGCTTTAGGACAGACTCCTACGAGCAGTACTTC. As protein: CASSFRTDSYEQYF.

At least ten counts were recorded for this clone. The V gene is TRBV7-8, the J gene TRBJ1-1; D is perhaps TRBD1 (5 bases). This CDR3 has 14 amino acids. Trimming shortened V by 2 bases and J by 11 bases, and 18 bases separated the two germline ends. Germline V gene lookup returns CDR1 SGHVS and CDR2 FQNEAQ. In DNA form, the CDR3 reads TGTGCCAGCAGCTTAAGCCGCGGGGCGGGTGGTGCTTTCTTT. Protein: CASSLSRGAGGAFF.

The chain couples TRBV28 to TRBJ1-2, with TRBD1 as a possible D gene (5 bases). This CDR3 comprises 13 residues. The germline CDR1 and CDR2 sequences are MDHEN and SYDVKM. CDR3 sequence: CALGRLGNYGYTF. CDR3 bases: TGTGCTTTGGGGCGTTTAGGCAACTATGGCTACACCTTC.

This clone was observed a few times. This sequence joins TRBV27 and TRBJ2-7; the D gene could be TRBD1 or TRBD2 (5 bases each). The CDR3 is 14 residues long. Per germline, CDR1 MNHEY and CDR2 SMNVEV (reference sequence). V was clipped by 6 bases and J by 2 bases, with 14 bases between them. As DNA, the CDR3 is TGTGCCAGCAGGGATACCGGGGCAACCTACGAGCAGTACTTC. This translates into CASRDTGATYEQYF.